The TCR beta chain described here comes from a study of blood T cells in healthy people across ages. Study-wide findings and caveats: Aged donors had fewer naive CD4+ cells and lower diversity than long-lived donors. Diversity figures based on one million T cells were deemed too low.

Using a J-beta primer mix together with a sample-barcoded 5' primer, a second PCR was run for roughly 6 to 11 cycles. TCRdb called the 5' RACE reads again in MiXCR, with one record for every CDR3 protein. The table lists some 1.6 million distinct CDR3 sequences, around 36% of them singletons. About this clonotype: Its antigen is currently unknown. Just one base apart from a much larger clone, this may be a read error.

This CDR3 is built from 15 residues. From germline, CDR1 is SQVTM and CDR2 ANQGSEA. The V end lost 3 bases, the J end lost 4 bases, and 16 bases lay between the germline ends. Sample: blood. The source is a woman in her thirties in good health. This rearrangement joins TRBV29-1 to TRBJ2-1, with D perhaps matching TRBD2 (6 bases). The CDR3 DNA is TGCAGCGTTGATCCGTACGGGGGAGTGTACAATGAGCAGTTCTTC. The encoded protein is CSVDPYGGVYNEQFF.